The clone carrying this T cell receptor (beta chain) has just a few counts. Its specificity is unknown. The data were obtained in a study of CD8 T cells in ankylosing spondylitis. Study-wide findings and caveats: Disease-linked clones bore a CD8+ phenotype, appearing relatively rarely in peripheral blood. Reported data indicate significant enrichment of disease-linked clones within matched ankylosing spondylitis synovial fluid.

TCRdb reprocessed the 5' RACE reads with MiXCR, giving one entry per CDR3 protein. The sample includes approximately 300,000 distinct CDR3 sequences, less than 25% of them seen just once. There are 14 residues in the CDR3. With 4 bases removed from V and 2 bases from J, the gap between germline ends came to 12 bases. The clonotype was recovered from a female donor with ankylosing spondylitis or in good health (not recorded which). Sequenced input: blood, either unsorted or a sorted T cell fraction (not recorded which). The chain couples TRBV12-3 or TRBV12-4 to TRBJ2-7; D gene unclear. CDR3 amino acids: CASSWKMLAYEQYF. DNA for the CDR3: TGTGCCAGCAGTTGGAAGATGCTGGCCTACGAGCAGTACTTC.